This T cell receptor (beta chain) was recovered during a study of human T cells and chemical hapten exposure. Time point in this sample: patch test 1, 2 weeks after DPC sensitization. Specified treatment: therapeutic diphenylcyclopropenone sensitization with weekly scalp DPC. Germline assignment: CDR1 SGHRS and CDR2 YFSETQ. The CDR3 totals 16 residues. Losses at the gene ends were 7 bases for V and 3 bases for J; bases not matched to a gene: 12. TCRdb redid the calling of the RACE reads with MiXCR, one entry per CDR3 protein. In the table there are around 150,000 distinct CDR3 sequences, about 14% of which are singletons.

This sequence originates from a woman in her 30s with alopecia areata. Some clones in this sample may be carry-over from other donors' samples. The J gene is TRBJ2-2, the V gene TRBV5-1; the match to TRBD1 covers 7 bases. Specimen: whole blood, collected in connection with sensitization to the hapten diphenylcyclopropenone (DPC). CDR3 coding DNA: TGCGCCAGCGGAACTATAACAGGGGTTGACACCGGGGAGCTGTTTTTT. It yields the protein CASGTITGVDTGELFF.